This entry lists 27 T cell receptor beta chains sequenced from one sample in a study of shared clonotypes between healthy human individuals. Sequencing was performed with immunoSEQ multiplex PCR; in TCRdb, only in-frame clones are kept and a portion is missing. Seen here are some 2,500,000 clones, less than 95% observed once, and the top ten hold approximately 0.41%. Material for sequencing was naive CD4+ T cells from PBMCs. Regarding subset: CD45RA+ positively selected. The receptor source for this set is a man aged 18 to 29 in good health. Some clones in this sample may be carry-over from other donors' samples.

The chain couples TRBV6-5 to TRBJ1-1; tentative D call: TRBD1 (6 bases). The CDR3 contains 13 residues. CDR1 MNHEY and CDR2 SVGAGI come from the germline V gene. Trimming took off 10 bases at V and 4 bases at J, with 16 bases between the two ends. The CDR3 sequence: CATHAGAGTEAFF. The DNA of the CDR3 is TGTGCCACTCACGCAGGGGCGGGCACTGAAGCTTTCTTT.

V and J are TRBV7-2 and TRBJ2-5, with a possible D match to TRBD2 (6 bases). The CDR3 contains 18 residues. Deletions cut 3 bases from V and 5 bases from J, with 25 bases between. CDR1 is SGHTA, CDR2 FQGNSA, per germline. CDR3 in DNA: TGTGCCAGCAGCTTCCTCGGAAACCAGATAGTTCGGGGGGAGACCCAGTACTTC. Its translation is CASSFLGNQIVRGETQYF.

CDR3 DNA: TGTGCCAGCAGCTTAGGGGTGGGGAGCGGCACCGGGGAGCTGTTTTTT. It codes for CASSLGVGSGTGELFF. The chain carries TRBV7-9 and TRBJ2-2; D is perhaps TRBD2 (5 bases). The CDR3 is 16 amino acids. V was cut by 1 base and J by 4 bases, with 13 bases left in between. Per the germline V gene, CDR1 is SEHNR and CDR2 is FQNEAQ (reference sequence).

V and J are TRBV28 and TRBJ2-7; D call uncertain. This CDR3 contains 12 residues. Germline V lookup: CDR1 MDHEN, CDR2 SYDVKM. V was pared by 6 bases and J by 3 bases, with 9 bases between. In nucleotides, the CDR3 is TGTGCCAGCAGGACCCCTAACTACGAGCAGTACTTC. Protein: CASRTPNYEQYF.

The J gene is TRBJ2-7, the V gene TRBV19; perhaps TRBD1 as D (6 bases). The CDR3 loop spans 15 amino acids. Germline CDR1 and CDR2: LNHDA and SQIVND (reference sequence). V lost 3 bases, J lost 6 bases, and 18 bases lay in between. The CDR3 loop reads CASSIAFMDSGEQYF. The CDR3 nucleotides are TGTGCCAGTAGTATTGCTTTTATGGACAGCGGCGAGCAGTACTTC.

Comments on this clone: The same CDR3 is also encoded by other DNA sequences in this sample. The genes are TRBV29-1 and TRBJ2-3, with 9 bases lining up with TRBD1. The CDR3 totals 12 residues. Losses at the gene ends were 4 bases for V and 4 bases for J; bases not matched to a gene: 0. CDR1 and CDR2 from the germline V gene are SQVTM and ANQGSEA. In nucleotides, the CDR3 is TGCAGCGTTGGACAGGGGGCAGATACGCAGTATTTT. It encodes CSVGQGADTQYF.

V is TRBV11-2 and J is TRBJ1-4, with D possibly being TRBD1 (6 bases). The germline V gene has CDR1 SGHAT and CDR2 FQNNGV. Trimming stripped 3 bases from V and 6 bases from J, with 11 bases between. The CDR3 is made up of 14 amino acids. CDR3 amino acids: CASSFFQGYEKLFF. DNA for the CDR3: TGTGCCAGCAGCTTTTTCCAGGGGTATGAAAAACTGTTTTTT.

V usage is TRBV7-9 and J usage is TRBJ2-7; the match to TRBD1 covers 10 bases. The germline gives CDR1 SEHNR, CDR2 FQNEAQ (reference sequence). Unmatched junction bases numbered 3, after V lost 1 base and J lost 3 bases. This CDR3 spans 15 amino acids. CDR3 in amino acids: CASSLEGTGDYEQYF. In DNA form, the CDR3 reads TGTGCCAGCAGCTTAGAAGGGACAGGGGACTACGAGCAGTACTTC.

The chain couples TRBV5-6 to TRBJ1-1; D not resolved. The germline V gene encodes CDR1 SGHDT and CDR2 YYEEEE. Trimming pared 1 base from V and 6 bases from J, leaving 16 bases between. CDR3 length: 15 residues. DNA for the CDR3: TGTGCCAGCAGCTTGTTCAGCAGACATCGGGCTGAAGCTTTCTTT. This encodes CASSLFSRHRAEAFF. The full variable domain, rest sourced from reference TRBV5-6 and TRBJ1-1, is DAGVTQSPTHLIKTRGQQVTLRCSPKSGHDTVSWYQQALGQGPQFIFQYYEEEERQRGNFPDRFSGHQFPNYSSELNVNALLLGDSALYLCASSLFSRHRAEAFFGQGTRLTVV.

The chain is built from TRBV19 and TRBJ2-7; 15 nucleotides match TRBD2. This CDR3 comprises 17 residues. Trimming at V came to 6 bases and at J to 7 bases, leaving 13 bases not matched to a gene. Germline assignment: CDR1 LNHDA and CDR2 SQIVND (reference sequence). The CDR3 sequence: CASSPSGTSGRIGEQYF. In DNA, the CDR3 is TGTGCCAGTAGCCCTTCTGGGACTAGCGGGAGGATTGGTGAGCAGTACTTC.

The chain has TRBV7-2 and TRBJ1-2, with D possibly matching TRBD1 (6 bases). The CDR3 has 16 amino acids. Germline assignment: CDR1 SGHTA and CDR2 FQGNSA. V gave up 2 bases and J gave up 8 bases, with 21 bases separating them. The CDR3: CASSLNLGATGLGYTF. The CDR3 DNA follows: TGTGCCAGCAGCTTAAACCTTGGGGCTACAGGGCTCGGCTACACCTTC.

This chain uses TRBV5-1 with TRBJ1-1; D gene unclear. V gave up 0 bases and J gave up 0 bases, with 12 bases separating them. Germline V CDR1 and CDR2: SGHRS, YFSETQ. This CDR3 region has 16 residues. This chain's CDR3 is CASSLARLALNTEAFF. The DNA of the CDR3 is TGCGCCAGCAGCTTGGCGAGGTTAGCCTTGAACACTGAAGCTTTCTTT.

As DNA, the CDR3 is TGTGCCAGCAGCTTAGTCGGTAGCGGGAGTCCCACAGATACGCAGTATTTT. Amino acid sequence: CASSLVGSGSPTDTQYF. The chain recombines TRBV7-6 with TRBJ2-3, with 9 positions matching TRBD2. V was pared by 1 base and J by 2 bases, with 7 bases of the junction left unmatched. CDR1 and CDR2 (germline): SGHVS, FNYEAQ. This CDR3 is 17 amino acids long. Supplemented by reference TRBV7-6 and TRBJ2-3, the full variable domain reads GAGVSQSPRYKVTKRGQDVALRCDPISGHVSLYWYRQALGQGPEFLTYFNYEAQQDKSGLPNDRFSAERPEGSISTLTIQRTEQRDSAMYRCASSLVGSGSPTDTQYFGPGTRLTVL.

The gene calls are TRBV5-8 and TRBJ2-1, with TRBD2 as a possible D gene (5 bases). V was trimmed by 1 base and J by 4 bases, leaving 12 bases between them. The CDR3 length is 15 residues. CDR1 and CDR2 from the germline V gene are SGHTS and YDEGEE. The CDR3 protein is CASSLRRVAYNEQFF. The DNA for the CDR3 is TGTGCCAGCAGCTTGAGGCGGGTCGCATACAATGAGCAGTTCTTC.

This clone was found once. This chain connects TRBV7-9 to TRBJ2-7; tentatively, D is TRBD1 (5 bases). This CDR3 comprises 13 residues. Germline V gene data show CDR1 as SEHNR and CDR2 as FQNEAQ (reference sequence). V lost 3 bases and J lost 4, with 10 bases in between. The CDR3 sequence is CASSLGRVYEQYF. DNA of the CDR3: TGTGCCAGCAGCTTGGGCAGGGTGTACGAGCAGTACTTC.

CDR3 nucleotides: TGTGCCACCAGCAGGACTAGCGGGAGCACCGGGGAGCTGTTTTTT. Its translation is CATSRTSGSTGELFF. This chain joins TRBV15 and TRBJ2-2; 12 nucleotides align to TRBD2. The CDR3 has 15 amino acids. V trimming: 3 bases; J trimming: 4 bases; junction bases outside the gene matches: 0. Germline loops: CDR1 LNHNV, CDR2 YYDKDF (reference sequence).

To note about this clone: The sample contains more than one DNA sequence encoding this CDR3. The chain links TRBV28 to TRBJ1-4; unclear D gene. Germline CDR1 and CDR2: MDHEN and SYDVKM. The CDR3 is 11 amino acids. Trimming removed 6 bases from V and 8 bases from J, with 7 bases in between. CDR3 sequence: CASSPREKLFF. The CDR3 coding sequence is TGTGCCAGCAGCCCTAGGGAAAAACTGTTTTTT.

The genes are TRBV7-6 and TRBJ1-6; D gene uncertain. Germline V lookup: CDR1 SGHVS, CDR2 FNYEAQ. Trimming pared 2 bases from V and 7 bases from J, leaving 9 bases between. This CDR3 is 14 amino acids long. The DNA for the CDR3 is TGTGCCAGCAGCTTATGGGAGGCCAATTCACCCCTCCACTTT. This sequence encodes CASSLWEANSPLHF.

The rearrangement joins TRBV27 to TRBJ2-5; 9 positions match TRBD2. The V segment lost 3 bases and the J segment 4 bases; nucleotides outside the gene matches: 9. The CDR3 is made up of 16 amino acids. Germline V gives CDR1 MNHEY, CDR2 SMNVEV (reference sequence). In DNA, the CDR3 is TGTGCCAGCAGTTTTATGGCGACTAGCGGAACAGAGACCCAGTACTTC. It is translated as CASSFMATSGTETQYF.

The CDR3 reads CASSLLWVDYGYTF. In DNA form, the CDR3 reads TGTGCCAGCAGCTTATTATGGGTAGACTATGGCTACACCTTC. The chain is built from TRBV7-9 and TRBJ1-2, with unresolved D. This CDR3 is built from 14 residues. Germline lookup yields CDR1 SEHNR and CDR2 FQNEAQ (reference sequence). Trimming shortened V by 2 bases and J by 3 bases, and 10 bases separated the two germline ends.

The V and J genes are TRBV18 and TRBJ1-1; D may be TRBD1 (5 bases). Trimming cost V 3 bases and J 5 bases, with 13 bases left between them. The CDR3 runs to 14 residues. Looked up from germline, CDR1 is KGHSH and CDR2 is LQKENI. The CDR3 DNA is TGTGCCAGCTCACCGGGGGTCGAGCAAACTGAAGCTTTCTTT. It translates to CASSPGVEQTEAFF.

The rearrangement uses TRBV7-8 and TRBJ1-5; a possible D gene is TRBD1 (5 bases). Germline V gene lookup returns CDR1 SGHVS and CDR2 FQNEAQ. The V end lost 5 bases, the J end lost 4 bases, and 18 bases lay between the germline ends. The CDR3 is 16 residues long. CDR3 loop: CASSPGLGAGNQPQHF. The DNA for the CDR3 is TGTGCCAGCAGCCCAGGCCTAGGGGCAGGGAATCAGCCCCAGCATTTT.

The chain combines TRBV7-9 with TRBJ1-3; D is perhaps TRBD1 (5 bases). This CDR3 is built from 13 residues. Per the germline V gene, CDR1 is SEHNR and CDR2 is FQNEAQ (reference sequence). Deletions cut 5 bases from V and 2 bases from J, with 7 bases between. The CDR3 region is CASSRGAGNTIYF. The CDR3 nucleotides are TGTGCCAGCAGCCGGGGCGCTGGAAACACCATATATTTT. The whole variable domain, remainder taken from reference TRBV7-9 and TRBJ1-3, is DTGVSQNPRHKITKRGQNVTFRCDPISEHNRLYWYRQTLGQGPEFLTYFQNEAQLEKSRLLSDRFSAERPKGSFSTLEIQRTEQGDSAMYLCASSRGAGNTIYFGEGSWLTVV.

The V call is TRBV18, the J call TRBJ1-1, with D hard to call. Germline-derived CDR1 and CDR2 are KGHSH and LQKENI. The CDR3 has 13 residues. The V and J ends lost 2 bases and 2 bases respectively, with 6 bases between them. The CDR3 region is CASSPISNTEAFF. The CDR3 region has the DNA TGTGCCAGCTCACCAATCTCAAACACTGAAGCTTTCTTT.

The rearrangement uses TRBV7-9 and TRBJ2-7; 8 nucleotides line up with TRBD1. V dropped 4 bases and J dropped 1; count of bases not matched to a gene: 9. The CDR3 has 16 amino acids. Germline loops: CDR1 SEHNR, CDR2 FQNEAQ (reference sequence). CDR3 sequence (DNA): TGTGCCAGCAGCTGGGGGAGACAGGGGAGATCCTACGAGCAGTACTTC. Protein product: CASSWGRQGRSYEQYF.

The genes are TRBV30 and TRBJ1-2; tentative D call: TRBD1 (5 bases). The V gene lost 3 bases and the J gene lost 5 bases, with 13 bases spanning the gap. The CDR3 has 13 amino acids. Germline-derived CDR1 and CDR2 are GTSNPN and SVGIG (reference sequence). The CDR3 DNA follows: TGTGCCTGGAGCCCCAGGGAAATTTATGGCTACACCTTC. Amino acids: CAWSPREIYGYTF.

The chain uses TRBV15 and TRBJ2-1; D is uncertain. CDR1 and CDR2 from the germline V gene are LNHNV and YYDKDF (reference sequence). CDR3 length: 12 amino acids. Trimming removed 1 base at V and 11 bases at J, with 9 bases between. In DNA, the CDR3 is TGTGCCACCAGCAGAGTGGGGTCCCAGCAGTTCTTC. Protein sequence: CATSRVGSQQFF.